The T cell receptor beta chain described here comes from a study of molecular identifiers for immune sequencing clone quantification. This clonotype was recorded many times. Germline V gene lookup returns CDR1 SGHVS and CDR2 FNYEAQ. The V end lost 3 bases, the J end lost 2 bases, and 11 bases lay between the germline ends. The CDR3 has 15 residues. Libraries for naive CD8 T cells, which were made from approximately 20,000 to 980,000 sorted cells, drew on 10%, 30% or 50% of the RNA. TCRdb called the PCR reads again in MiXCR, with one record for every CDR3 protein. The sample gives approximately 590,000 distinct CDR3 sequences, roughly 25% of which show up once; 0.6% to 0.9% is in the top ten.

Sample: naive CD8+ T cells from blood, with Jurkat cell RNA spiked in. The subset: FACS-sorted CD8+CD4-CCR7+CD45RA+ naive T cells. This sequence was found in a human donor in good health. Some libraries in this study had Jurkat cell RNA spiked in. The gene calls are TRBV7-6 and TRBJ1-5; D is uncertain. This chain's CDR3 is CASSLEAVGNQPQHF. In nucleotides, the CDR3 is TGTGCCAGCAGCTTGGAGGCCGTTGGCAATCAGCCCCAGCATTTT.